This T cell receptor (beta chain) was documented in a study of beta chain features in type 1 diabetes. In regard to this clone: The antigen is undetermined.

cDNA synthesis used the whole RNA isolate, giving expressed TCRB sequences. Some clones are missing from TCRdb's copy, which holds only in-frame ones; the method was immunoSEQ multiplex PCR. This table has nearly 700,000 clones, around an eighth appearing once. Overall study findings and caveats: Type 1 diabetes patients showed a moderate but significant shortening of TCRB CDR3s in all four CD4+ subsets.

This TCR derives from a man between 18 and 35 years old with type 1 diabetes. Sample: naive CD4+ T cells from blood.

CDR3 in DNA: TGTGCCTGGAAGAACAGGGGCAGGGGCCAAGAGACCCAGTACTTC. This sequence encodes CAWKNRGRGQETQYF. This chain joins TRBV30 and TRBJ2-5; 7 bases agree with TRBD1. V dropped 4 bases and J dropped 1; count of bases not matched to a gene: 9. This CDR3 has 15 amino acids. Germline V CDR1 and CDR2: GTSNPN, SVGIG (reference sequence).